This T cell receptor beta chain derives from a study of PD-1 blockade in classical Hodgkin lymphoma. The germline CDR1 and CDR2 sequences are SGHKS and YYEKEE (reference sequence). Unmatched junction bases numbered 4, after V lost 4 bases and J lost 4 bases. This CDR3 has 13 amino acids. Each patient experienced a relapse that followed autologous stem cell transplantation, and brentuximab vedotin exposure varied. Magnetic depletion of non-target cells from thawed PBMCs yielded purified CD8+ T cells. In its sample, this clone was seen once. Sequencing was performed with immunoSEQ multiplex PCR; in TCRdb, only in-frame clones are kept and a portion is missing. Of about 1,600 clones in the sample, roughly 69% were seen once.

The sequence came from a human donor with classical Hodgkin lymphoma. The rearrangement joins TRBV5-5 to TRBJ1-1, with 7 bases identical to TRBD1. The specimen comprised CD8+ T cells from blood, sampled at baseline. DNA of the CDR3: TGTGCCAGCAGCCCAGGGGGGGTCACTGAAGCTTTCTTT. Translation gives CASSPGGVTEAFF.